The rows below give T cell receptor beta chains drawn from one sample of a study of tumor-infiltrating lymphocytes in primary liver carcinoma. TCRdb passed the multiplex PCR reads through MiXCR, listing each CDR3 protein once. The sample has about 22,000 distinct CDR3 sequences, 80% seen once; the top ten hold about a third. The sequenced sample was liver tumor tissue from sampling region 2. These receptors all come from a woman under 40 with primary liver carcinoma and hepatitis B virus infection. The CDR3 runs from the conserved cysteine through the conserved F or W. D genes are given only for firm matches. Clone size is stated in some rows and not others, as once, few, many or a class when expanded.

d_gene: -; abundance: -; v_gene: TRBV6-6; j_gene: TRBJ1-2; CDR3aa: CASSIMAFRGYTF; CDR3nt: TGTGCCAGCAGTATTATGGCTTTCCGTGGCTACACCTTT
d_gene: -; abundance: -; v_gene: TRBV5-4; j_gene: TRBJ2-3; CDR3aa: CANSIDGRPPPTDTQYF; CDR3nt: TGTGCCAACAGCATAGACGGACGCCCTCCACCCACAGATACGCAGTATTTT
d_gene: -; abundance: -; v_gene: TRBV11-2; j_gene: TRBJ2-7; CDR3aa: CASIFPAEYEQYF; CDR3nt: TGTGCCAGCATCTTTCCGGCGGAGTACGAGCAGTATTTC
d_gene: TRBD2; abundance: -; v_gene: TRBV19; j_gene: TRBJ2-1; CDR3aa: CASSPGTSGYNERFF; CDR3nt: TGTGCCAGTAGTCCCGGGACTAGCGGCTACAATGAGCGGTTCTTC
d_gene: -; abundance: -; v_gene: TRBV6-6; j_gene: TRBJ2-7; CDR3aa: CTCRPGGTYEQYF; CDR3nt: TGTACCTGCAGGCCCGGAGGGACCTACGAACAGTACTTC
d_gene: TRBD2; abundance: -; v_gene: TRBV7-2; j_gene: TRBJ2-3; CDR3aa: CASSDGISGSYTQYF; CDR3nt: TGTGCCAGCAGCGATGGGATTAGCGGGAGTTATACGCAGTATTTT
d_gene: -; abundance: -; v_gene: TRBV6-5; j_gene: TRBJ2-2; CDR3aa: CASSPRTGFTGGLLF; CDR3nt: TGTGCCAGCAGTCCGCGGACGGGGTTCACCGGGGGGCTGTTATTT
d_gene: -; abundance: -; v_gene: TRBV4-3; j_gene: TRBJ1-4; CDR3aa: CASNTHRDANEKLFF; CDR3nt: TGCGCCAGCAATACACACAGGGATGCTAATGAAAAACTGTTTTTT
d_gene: -; abundance: -; v_gene: TRBV11-2; j_gene: TRBJ1-2; CDR3aa: CDSSPRGGDWSYDYTF; CDR3nt: TGTGACAGTAGCCCACGAGGCGGGGATTGGAGCTATGACTACACCTTC
d_gene: TRBD1; abundance: -; v_gene: TRBV11-3; j_gene: TRBJ2-4; CDR3aa: CDSGLTGTGYGIQYF; CDR3nt: TGTGACAGCGGCTTAACCGGGACAGGTTATGGCATTCAGTACTTC
d_gene: -; abundance: -; v_gene: TRBV9; j_gene: TRBJ1-5; CDR3aa: CANSEGVGQPQHF; CDR3nt: TGTGCCAACAGCGAGGGGGTCGGTCAACCCCAGCATTTT
d_gene: -; abundance: many; v_gene: TRBV11-3; j_gene: TRBJ2-1; CDR3aa: CASSLGVSNNEQFF; CDR3nt: TGTGCCAGCAGCTTAGGCGTCTCGAACAATGAGCAGTTCTTC
d_gene: -; abundance: -; v_gene: TRBV10-3; j_gene: TRBJ2-5; CDR3aa: CDIRESATRQETQYF; CDR3nt: TGTGACATCAGAGAGTCGGCTACCAGACAAGAGACCCAATACTTC
d_gene: -; abundance: -; v_gene: TRBV5-4; j_gene: TRBJ2-3; CDR3aa: CASSVDGHPPSTDTQYF; CDR3nt: TGTGCTAGCAGTGTAGACGGACACCCTCCATCCACAGATACGCAGTATTTT
d_gene: -; abundance: -; v_gene: TRBV5-6; j_gene: TRBJ2-1; CDR3aa: CTSSPQWYNVQLF; CDR3nt: TGTACCAGCAGCCCGCAGTGGTACAATGTGCAGCTCTTC
d_gene: -; abundance: -; v_gene: TRBV10-3; j_gene: TRBJ2-5; CDR3aa: CAISEPATRQETQYF; CDR3nt: TGTGCCATTAGTGAGCCGGCCACCAGACAAGAGACCCAGTACTTC
d_gene: -; abundance: -; v_gene: TRBV5-4; j_gene: TRBJ1-2; CDR3aa: CTSSTFHGYGYTF; CDR3nt: TGTACCAGCAGCACATTCCACGGCTATGGCTACACCTTC
d_gene: -; abundance: -; v_gene: TRBV13; j_gene: TRBJ2-2; CDR3aa: CASSFKTANTGDLFF; CDR3nt: TGTGCCAGCAGCTTCAAGACAGCGAACACCGGGGACCTGTTTTTT
d_gene: -; abundance: -; v_gene: TRBV6-5; j_gene: TRBJ1-2; CDR3aa: CASSYNGQCSGYYF; CDR3nt: TGTGCCAGCAGTTATAACGGACAGTGCAGCGGCTACTACTTC
d_gene: -; abundance: many; v_gene: TRBV11-2; j_gene: TRBJ2-1; CDR3aa: CASSLPGLWDNEQFF; CDR3nt: TGTGCCAGCAGCTTGCCGGGATTATGGGACAATGAGCAGTTCTTC
d_gene: -; abundance: -; v_gene: TRBV4-3; j_gene: TRBJ2-7; CDR3aa: CASSQDIHGLTYVQYF; CDR3nt: TGCGCCAGCAGCCAAGATATACACGGTCTCACCTACGTGCAGTACTTC
d_gene: -; abundance: few; v_gene: TRBV5-4; j_gene: TRBJ1-2; CDR3aa: CGSGLGWQANYGYTF; CDR3nt: TGTGGCAGCGGCTTGGGATGGCAGGCTAACTATGGCTACACCTTC
d_gene: TRBD2; abundance: -; v_gene: TRBV11-3; j_gene: TRBJ2-2; CDR3aa: CARSLRRTSGRTGKGGELFF; CDR3nt: TGTGCCAGGAGCTTACGCCGGACTAGCGGGAGGACCGGAAAGGGCGGGGAACTGTTTTTT
d_gene: -; abundance: -; v_gene: TRBV4-3; j_gene: TRBJ2-1; CDR3aa: CTSGHTELVNEQFF; CDR3nt: TGCACCAGCGGCCACACAGAGTTGGTCAATGAGCAGTTTTTC
d_gene: TRBD1; abundance: -; v_gene: TRBV6-5; j_gene: TRBJ1-2; CDR3aa: CTSIYNGQGSGYTF; CDR3nt: TGCACCAGCATTTATAACGGACAGGGCAGCGGCTACACCTTC
d_gene: TRBD2; abundance: -; v_gene: TRBV28; j_gene: TRBJ2-2; CDR3aa: CAISLSGSGELLF; CDR3nt: TGTGCCATCAGTTTGAGCGGGAGCGGGGAGTTGCTTTTT
d_gene: TRBD2; abundance: -; v_gene: TRBV13; j_gene: TRBJ2-1; CDR3aa: CVSNTGISGAYNGQFF; CDR3nt: TGTGTCAGCAACACCGGGATTAGCGGGGCATACAATGGGCAGTTCTTC
d_gene: -; abundance: -; v_gene: TRBV7-2; j_gene: TRBJ2-7; CDR3aa: CASSLALVGVGCEQYF; CDR3nt: TGTGCCAGCAGCTTAGCGCTGGTAGGGGTGGGCTGCGAGCAGTACTTC
d_gene: -; abundance: -; v_gene: TRBV10-3; j_gene: TRBJ2-1; CDR3aa: CAISPTAIRDEQFF; CDR3nt: TGTGCCATTAGTCCCACGGCGATACGGGATGAGCAGTTCTTC
d_gene: -; abundance: many; v_gene: TRBV12-3/TRBV12-4; j_gene: TRBJ2-7; CDR3aa: CAGSFNYGYGQYF; CDR3nt: TGTGCCGGCAGTTTTAATTACGGCTACGGGCAGTACTTC
d_gene: -; abundance: few; v_gene: TRBV4-3; j_gene: TRBJ2-3; CDR3aa: CASSQSVWLGDPIDTQYF; CDR3nt: TGCGCCAGTAGCCAGTCGGTCTGGCTGGGTGATCCCATTGATACGCAGTATTTT
d_gene: TRBD1; abundance: medium-sized; v_gene: TRBV13; j_gene: TRBJ2-1; CDR3aa: CASTPGQGPWNEQFF; CDR3nt: TGTGCCAGCACCCCGGGACAGGGACCGTGGAATGAGCAGTTCTTC
d_gene: -; abundance: -; v_gene: TRBV29-1; j_gene: TRBJ2-5; CDR3aa: CNLETGRGVRETQYF; CDR3nt: TGCAACCTTGAGACCGGAAGGGGAGTGAGGGAGACCCAGTACTTC
d_gene: -; abundance: -; v_gene: TRBV7-9; j_gene: TRBJ2-7; CDR3aa: CACRSHATSYEQYF; CDR3nt: TGTGCCTGCAGATCTCACGCTACCTCCTACGAGCAGTACTTC
d_gene: -; abundance: -; v_gene: TRBV10-3; j_gene: TRBJ2-1; CDR3aa: CAISETMAVSVYNEQFF; CDR3nt: TGTGCCATTAGTGAGACCATGGCGGTTAGCGTCTACAATGAGCAGTTCTTC
d_gene: -; abundance: -; v_gene: TRBV9; j_gene: TRBJ1-1; CDR3aa: CASSVANSDTEAFF; CDR3nt: TGTGCCAGCAGCGTAGCCAACTCGGACACTGAAGCTTTCTTT
d_gene: -; abundance: -; v_gene: TRBV5-6; j_gene: TRBJ1-2; CDR3aa: CASSFRKNYGNAF; CDR3nt: TGTGCCAGCAGCTTTCGCAAGAACTATGGCAACGCATTC
d_gene: -; abundance: -; v_gene: TRBV6-5; j_gene: TRBJ2-5; CDR3aa: CAGSTGRELTQYF; CDR3nt: TGTGCCGGCAGTACCGGCAGGGAGCTGACCCAGTACTTC
d_gene: -; abundance: -; v_gene: TRBV12-3/TRBV12-4; j_gene: TRBJ2-5; CDR3aa: CAGDTYPRSEETQYF; CDR3nt: TGTGCCGGCGACACCTACCCCAGGAGCGAAGAGACCCAGTACTTC
d_gene: -; abundance: -; v_gene: TRBV6-6; j_gene: TRBJ2-3; CDR3aa: CTSTYQTGPRRTDTQYF; CDR3nt: TGTACCAGCACTTACCAGACCGGACCTCGACGCACAGATACGCAATATTTT
d_gene: TRBD2; abundance: once; v_gene: TRBV11-3; j_gene: TRBJ2-2; CDR3aa: CVSSLRRTSVRAGKGGELFF; CDR3nt: TGTGTCAGCAGCTTACGCCGGACTAGCGTGAGGGCCGGGAAGGGCGGGGAGCTGTTTTTT
d_gene: -; abundance: -; v_gene: TRBV7-9; j_gene: TRBJ1-1; CDR3aa: CASSFRQGTEAFF; CDR3nt: TGTGCCAGCAGCTTCAGACAAGGCACTGAAGCTTTCTTT
d_gene: -; abundance: -; v_gene: TRBV11-1; j_gene: TRBJ2-2; CDR3aa: CASRPSLDTGELFF; CDR3nt: TGTGCCAGCAGACCGAGCCTTGACACCGGGGAACTGTTTTTT
d_gene: -; abundance: -; v_gene: TRBV11-2; j_gene: TRBJ1-4; CDR3aa: CTSSPWEGKLFF; CDR3nt: TGTACCAGCAGCCCCTGGGAGGGAAAGCTGTTTTTT
d_gene: TRBD1; abundance: -; v_gene: TRBV6-1; j_gene: TRBJ2-3; CDR3aa: CANGREGATDTQYF; CDR3nt: TGTGCCAACGGTCGTGAGGGGGCGACAGATACGCAGTATTTT
d_gene: -; abundance: -; v_gene: TRBV5-8; j_gene: TRBJ2-1; CDR3aa: CALGPFDEQFF; CDR3nt: TGTGCCCTGGGTCCTTTCGATGAGCAGTTCTTC
d_gene: -; abundance: few; v_gene: TRBV11-1; j_gene: TRBJ2-7; CDR3aa: CASGIATASYEQYF; CDR3nt: TGTGCCAGCGGCATAGCGACGGCCTCCTACGAGCAGTATTTC
d_gene: -; abundance: -; v_gene: TRBV11-2; j_gene: TRBJ1-5; CDR3aa: CVSRLEPSPFQPQHF; CDR3nt: TGTGTCAGCAGATTAGAGCCCTCCCCATTTCAGCCCCAGCATTTT
d_gene: TRBD2; abundance: many; v_gene: TRBV11-2; j_gene: TRBJ2-1; CDR3aa: CASSLVIRGEHEQFF; CDR3nt: TGTGCCAGCAGCTTAGTCATTCGGGGGGAACATGAGCAGTTCTTC
d_gene: TRBD1; abundance: -; v_gene: TRBV7-6; j_gene: TRBJ2-7; CDR3aa: CASSLEDRAFPYEQYF; CDR3nt: TGTGCCAGCAGCTTAGAGGACAGGGCGTTTCCATACGAGCAGTACTTC